Included here is one T cell receptor beta chain sequence, with context. The antigen remains unidentified. The CDR3 is 10 amino acids. The V gene lost 2 bases and the J gene lost 11 bases, with 9 bases spanning the gap. The V gene's germline CDR1 is DFQATT and CDR2 SNEGSKA (reference sequence). This record belongs to a study of shared clonotypes between healthy human individuals. Naive CD8 cells comprised CD45RO-negative, CCR7-positively selected cells, excluding terminally differentiated effector memory CD45RA+ cells. Using immunoSEQ multiplex PCR, the repertoire was profiled, and TCRdb retains in-frame clones only, with some absent. Among about 800,000 clones, 96% were seen once, and the ten largest hold under 0.3%. General observations from the study: The rarefaction results pointed to incomplete sorted-subset sequencing despite large depth.

The TCR was taken from a man in his thirties or forties in good health. The sample taken for sequencing was naive CD8+ T cells sorted from blood. The chain joins TRBV20-1 to TRBJ1-1; D call uncertain. For the CDR3, the DNA is TGCAGTGCTAGATTGGGGAGCGCTTTCTTT. Encoded protein: CSARLGSAFF.